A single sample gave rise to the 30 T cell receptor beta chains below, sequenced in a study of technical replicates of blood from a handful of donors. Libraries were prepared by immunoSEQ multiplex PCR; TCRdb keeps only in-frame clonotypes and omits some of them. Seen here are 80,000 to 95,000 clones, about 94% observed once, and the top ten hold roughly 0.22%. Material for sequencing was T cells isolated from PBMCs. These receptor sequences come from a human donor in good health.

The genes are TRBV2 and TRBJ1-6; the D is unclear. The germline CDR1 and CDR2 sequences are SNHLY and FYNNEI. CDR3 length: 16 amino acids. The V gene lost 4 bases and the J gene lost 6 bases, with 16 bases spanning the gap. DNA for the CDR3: TGTGCCAGCAGTGCTTTCGGGGATGGCGTTAATTCACCCCTCCACTTT. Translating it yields CASSAFGDGVNSPLHF.

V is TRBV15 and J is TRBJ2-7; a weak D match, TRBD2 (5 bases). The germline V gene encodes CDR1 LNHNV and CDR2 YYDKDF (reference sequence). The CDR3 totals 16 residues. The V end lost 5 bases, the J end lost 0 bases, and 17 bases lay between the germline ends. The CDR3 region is CATSDGPSGLSYEQYF. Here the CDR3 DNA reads TGTGCCACCAGCGACGGACCAAGCGGACTCTCCTACGAGCAGTACTTC.

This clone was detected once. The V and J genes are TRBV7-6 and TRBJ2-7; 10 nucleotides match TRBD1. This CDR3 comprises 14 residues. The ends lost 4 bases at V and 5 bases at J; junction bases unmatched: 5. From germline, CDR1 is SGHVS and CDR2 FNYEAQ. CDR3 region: CASSSSGTGDEQYF. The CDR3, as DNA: TGTGCCAGCAGCTCCTCCGGGACAGGGGACGAGCAGTACTTC.

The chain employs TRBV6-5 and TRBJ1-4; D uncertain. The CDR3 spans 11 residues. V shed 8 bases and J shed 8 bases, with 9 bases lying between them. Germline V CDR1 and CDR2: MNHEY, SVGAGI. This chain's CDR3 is CASRTGEKLFF. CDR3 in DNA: TGTGCCAGCCGAACGGGGGAAAAACTGTTTTTT.

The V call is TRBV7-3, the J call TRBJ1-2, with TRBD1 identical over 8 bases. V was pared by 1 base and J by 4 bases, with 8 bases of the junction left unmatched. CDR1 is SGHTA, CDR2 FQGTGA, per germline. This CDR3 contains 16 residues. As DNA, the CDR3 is TGTGCCAGCAGCTTAAGGCCAGGGGGCCTATCCTATGGCTACACCTTC. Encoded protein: CASSLRPGGLSYGYTF. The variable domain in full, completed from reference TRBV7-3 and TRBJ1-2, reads GAGVSQTPSNKVTEKGKYVELRCDPISGHTALYWYRQSLGQGPEFLIYFQGTGAADDSGLPNDRFFAVRPEGSVSTLKIQRTERGDSAVYLCASSLRPGGLSYGYTFGSGTRLTVV.

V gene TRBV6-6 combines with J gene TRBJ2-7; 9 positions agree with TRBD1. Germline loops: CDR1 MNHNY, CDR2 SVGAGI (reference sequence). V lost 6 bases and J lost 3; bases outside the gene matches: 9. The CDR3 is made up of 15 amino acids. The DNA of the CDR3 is TGTGCCAGCAGCCAACCGGGACAGGGAATCTACGAGCAGTACTTC. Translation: CASSQPGQGIYEQYF.

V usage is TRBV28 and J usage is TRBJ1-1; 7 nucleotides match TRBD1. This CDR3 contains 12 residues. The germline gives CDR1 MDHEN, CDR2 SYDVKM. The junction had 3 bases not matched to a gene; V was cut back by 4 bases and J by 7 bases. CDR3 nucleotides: TGTGCCAGCAGTTCATACAGGGGTGAAGCTTTCTTT. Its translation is CASSSYRGEAFF.

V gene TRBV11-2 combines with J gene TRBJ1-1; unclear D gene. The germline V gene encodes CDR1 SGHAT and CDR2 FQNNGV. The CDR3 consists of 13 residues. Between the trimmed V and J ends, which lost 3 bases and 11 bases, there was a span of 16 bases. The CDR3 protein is CASSLTGEGRAFF. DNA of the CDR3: TGTGCCAGCAGCTTGACCGGGGAAGGTCGGGCTTTCTTT.

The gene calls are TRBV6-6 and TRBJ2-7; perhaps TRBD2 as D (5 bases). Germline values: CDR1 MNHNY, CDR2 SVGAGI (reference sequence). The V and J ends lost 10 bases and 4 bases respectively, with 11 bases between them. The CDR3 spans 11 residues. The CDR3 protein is CATGREYEQYF. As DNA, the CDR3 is TGTGCCACGGGCCGGGAATACGAGCAGTACTTC.

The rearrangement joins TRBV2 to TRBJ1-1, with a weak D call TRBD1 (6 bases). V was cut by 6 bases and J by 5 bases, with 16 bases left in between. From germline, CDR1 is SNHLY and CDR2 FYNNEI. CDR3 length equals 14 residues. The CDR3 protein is CASRGARGKTEAFF. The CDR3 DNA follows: TGTGCCAGCAGGGGGGCCAGGGGCAAGACTGAAGCTTTCTTT.

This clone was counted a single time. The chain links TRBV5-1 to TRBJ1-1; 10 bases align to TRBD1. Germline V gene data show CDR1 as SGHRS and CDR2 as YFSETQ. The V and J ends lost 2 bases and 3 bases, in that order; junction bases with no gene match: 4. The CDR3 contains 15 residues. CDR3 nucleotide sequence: TGCGCCAGCAGCTTAGGGACAGGGGAGGACACTGAAGCTTTCTTT. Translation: CASSLGTGEDTEAFF.

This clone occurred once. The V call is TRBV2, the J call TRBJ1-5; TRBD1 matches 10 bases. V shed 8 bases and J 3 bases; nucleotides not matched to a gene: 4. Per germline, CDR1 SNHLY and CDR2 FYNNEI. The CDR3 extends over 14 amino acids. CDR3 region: CASGQGGTNQPQHF. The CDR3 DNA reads TGTGCCAGCGGACAGGGGGGCACCAATCAGCCCCAGCATTTT.

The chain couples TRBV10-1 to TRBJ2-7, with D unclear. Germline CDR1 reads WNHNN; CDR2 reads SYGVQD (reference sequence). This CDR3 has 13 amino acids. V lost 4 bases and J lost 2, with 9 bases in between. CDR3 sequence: CASSVQRTYEQYF. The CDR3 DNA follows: TGCGCCAGCAGTGTCCAGCGAACCTACGAGCAGTACTTC.

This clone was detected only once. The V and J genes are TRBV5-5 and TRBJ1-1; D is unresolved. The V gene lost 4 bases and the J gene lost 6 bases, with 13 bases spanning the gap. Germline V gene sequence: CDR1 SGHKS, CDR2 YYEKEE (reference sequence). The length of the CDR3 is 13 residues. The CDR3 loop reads CASSPGGNPEAFF. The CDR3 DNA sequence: TGTGCCAGCAGCCCCGGAGGAAATCCTGAAGCTTTCTTT.

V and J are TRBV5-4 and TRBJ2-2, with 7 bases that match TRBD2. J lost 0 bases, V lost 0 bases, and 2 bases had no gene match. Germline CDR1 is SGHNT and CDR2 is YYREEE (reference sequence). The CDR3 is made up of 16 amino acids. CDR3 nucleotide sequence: TGTGCCAGCAGCTTGGACGGGGGGACGAACACCGGGGAGCTGTTTTTT. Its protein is CASSLDGGTNTGELFF.

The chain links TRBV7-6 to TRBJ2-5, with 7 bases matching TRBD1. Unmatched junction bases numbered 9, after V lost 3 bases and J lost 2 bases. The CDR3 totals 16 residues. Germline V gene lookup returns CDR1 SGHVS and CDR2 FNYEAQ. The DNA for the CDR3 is TGTGCCAGCAGCTTGCCGAGACAGGGTAGTCAAGAGACCCAGTACTTC. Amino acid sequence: CASSLPRQGSQETQYF.

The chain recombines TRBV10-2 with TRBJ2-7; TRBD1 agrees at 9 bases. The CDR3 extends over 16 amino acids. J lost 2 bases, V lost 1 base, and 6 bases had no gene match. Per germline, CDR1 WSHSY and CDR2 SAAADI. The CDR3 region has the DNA TGCGCCAGCAGTGAGTATAGGACAGGGGCTACCTACGAGCAGTACTTC. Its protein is CASSEYRTGATYEQYF.

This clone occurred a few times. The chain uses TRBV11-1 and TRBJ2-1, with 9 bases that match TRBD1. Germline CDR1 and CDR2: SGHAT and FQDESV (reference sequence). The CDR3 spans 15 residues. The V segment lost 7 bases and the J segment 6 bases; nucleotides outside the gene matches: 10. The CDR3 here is CASTYRTGAFNEQFF. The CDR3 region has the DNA TGTGCCAGCACCTACCGGACAGGGGCGTTCAATGAGCAGTTCTTC.

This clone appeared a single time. CDR3: CASSPRGGSDHEQYF. The CDR3 DNA follows: TGTGCCAGCAGCCCGAGGGGCGGGAGCGACCACGAGCAGTACTTC. This chain links TRBV5-4 with TRBJ2-7, with 7 bases fitting TRBD2. The germline V gene has CDR1 SGHNT and CDR2 YYREEE (reference sequence). This CDR3 has 15 residues. Trimming at V came to 4 bases and at J to 5 bases, leaving 12 bases not matched to a gene.

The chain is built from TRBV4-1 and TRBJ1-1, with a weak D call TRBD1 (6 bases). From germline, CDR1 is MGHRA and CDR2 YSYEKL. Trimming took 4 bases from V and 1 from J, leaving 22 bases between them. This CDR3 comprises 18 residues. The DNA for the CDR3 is TGCGCCAGCAGCCCATTTCCGATGGGGGCCGCGGGGAACACTGAAGCTTTCTTT. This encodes CASSPFPMGAAGNTEAFF.

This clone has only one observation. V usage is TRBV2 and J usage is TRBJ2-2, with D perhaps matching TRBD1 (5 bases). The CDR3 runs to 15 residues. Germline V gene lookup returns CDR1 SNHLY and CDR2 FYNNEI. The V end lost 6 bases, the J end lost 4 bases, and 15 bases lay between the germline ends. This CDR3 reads CASRPNDRFTGELFF. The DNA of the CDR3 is TGTGCCAGCAGACCTAACGACAGATTCACCGGGGAGCTGTTTTTT. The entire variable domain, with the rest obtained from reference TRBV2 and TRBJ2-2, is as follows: EPEVTQTPSHQVTQMGQEVILRCVPISNHLYFYWYRQILGQKVEFLVSFYNNEISEKSEIFDDQFSVERPDGSNFTLKIRSTKLEDSAMYFCASRPNDRFTGELFFGEGSRLTVL.

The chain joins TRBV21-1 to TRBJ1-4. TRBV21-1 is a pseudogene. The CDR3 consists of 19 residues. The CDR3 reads CASSKVGLGGQATNEKLFF. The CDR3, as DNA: TGTGCCAGCAGCAAAGTTGGGTTGGGGGGGCAGGCAACTAATGAAAAACTGTTTTTT.

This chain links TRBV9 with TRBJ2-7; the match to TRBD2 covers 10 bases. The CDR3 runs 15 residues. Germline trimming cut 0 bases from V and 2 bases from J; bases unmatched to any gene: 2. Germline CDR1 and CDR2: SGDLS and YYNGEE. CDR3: CASSVGSGGAYEQYF. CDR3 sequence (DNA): TGTGCCAGCAGCGTAGGAAGCGGGGGGGCCTACGAGCAGTACTTC.

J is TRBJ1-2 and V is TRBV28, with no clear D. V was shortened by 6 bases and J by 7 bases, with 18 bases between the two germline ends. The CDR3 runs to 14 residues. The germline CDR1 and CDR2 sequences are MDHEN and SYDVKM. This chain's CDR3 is CASSLETETGGYTF. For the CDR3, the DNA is TGTGCCAGCAGCTTAGAAACCGAGACGGGTGGCTACACCTTC.

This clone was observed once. The DNA for the CDR3 is TGCGCCAGCAGCGTGGGTAGCGGGGGGCAAGAGACCCAGTACTTC. This sequence encodes CASSVGSGGQETQYF. The J gene is TRBJ2-5, the V gene TRBV5-1; 10 nucleotides agree with TRBD2. CDR3 length equals 15 residues. J lost 2 bases, V lost 4 bases, and 5 bases had no gene match. Germline V CDR1 and CDR2: SGHRS, YFSETQ.

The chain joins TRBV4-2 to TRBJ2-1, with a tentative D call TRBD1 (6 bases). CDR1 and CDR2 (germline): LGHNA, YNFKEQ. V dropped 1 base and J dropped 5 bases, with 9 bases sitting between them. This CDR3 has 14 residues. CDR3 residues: CASSQVRQDNEQFF. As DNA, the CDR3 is TGTGCCAGCAGCCAAGTGAGACAGGACAATGAGCAGTTCTTC.

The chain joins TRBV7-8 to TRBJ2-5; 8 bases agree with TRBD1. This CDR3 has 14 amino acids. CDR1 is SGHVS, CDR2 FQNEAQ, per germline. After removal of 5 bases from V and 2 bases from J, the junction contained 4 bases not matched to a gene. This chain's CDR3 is CASSTGQGQETQYF. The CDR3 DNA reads TGTGCCAGCAGCACCGGACAGGGACAAGAGACCCAGTACTTC.

CDR3 protein: CASSLWDRQKAFF. In nucleotides, the CDR3 is TGTGCCAGCAGCTTGTGGGACAGGCAAAAAGCTTTCTTT. V and J are TRBV11-3 and TRBJ1-1, with TRBD1 matching 8 bases. The CDR3 loop spans 13 amino acids. Germline trimming cut 3 bases from V and 9 bases from J; bases unmatched to any gene: 6. Germline V gene lookup returns CDR1 SGHNT and CDR2 YENEEA.

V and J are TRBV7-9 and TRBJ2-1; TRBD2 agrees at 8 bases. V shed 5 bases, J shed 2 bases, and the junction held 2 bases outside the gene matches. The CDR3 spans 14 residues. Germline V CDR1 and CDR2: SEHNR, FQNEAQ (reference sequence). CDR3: CASSSGSPYNEQFF. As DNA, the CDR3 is TGTGCCAGCAGCAGCGGGAGTCCCTACAATGAGCAGTTCTTC.

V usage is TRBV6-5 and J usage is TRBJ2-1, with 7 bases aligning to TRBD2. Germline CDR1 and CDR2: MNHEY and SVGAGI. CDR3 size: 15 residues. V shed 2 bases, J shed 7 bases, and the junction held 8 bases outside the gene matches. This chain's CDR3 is CASSYLSTSRNEQFF. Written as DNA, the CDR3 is TGTGCCAGCAGTTACCTTTCGACTAGCAGGAATGAGCAGTTCTTC.